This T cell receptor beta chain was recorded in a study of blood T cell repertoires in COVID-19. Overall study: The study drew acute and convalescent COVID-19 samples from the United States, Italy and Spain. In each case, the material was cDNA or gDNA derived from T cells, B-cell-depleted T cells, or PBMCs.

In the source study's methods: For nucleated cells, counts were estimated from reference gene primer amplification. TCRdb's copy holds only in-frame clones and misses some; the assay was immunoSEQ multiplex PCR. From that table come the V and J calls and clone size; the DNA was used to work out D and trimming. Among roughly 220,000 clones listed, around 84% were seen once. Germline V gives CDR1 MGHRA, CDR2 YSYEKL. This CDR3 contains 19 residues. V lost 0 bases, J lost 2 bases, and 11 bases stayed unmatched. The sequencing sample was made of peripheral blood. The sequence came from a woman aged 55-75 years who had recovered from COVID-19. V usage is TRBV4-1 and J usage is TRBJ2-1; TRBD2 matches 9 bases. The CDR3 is CASSQDLLAGSRAYNEQFF. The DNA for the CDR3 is TGCGCCAGCAGCCAAGATCTCCTAGCGGGGAGCAGGGCCTACAATGAGCAGTTCTTC.